One T cell receptor (beta chain) is described in this entry. Its antigen is still unknown. No much larger clonotype is one base removed from it; base qualities were not supplied. These data originate in a study of OX40 agonist ivuxolimab in advanced cancers. About the investigation overall: Ivuxolimab was a fully human IgG2 agonistic monoclonal antibody targeting the costimulatory receptor OX40 (CD134). Intravenous ivuxolimab was administered to patients every 2 weeks at six dose levels: 0.01, 0.1, 0.3, 1.5, 3 and 10 mg/kg. Of the 50 to 55 dose-escalation patients, hepatocellular carcinoma was present in approximately 20, melanoma in some 15, renal cell carcinoma in 9 and head and neck cancer in 9. Patients were allowed to have had prior anti-PD-1, anti-PD-L1 or anti-CTLA-4 therapy, and around 41% of the dose-escalation patients had previously received checkpoint inhibitors. The dose-escalation cohort was around 83% male with a mean age of roughly 62 years, ranging from 23 to 79. Partial responses were achieved by three dose-escalation patients, of whom one had hepatocellular carcinoma and two had cutaneous melanoma. The paper reports the monotherapy dose-escalation portion (N = 52 patients) of the phase I ivuxolimab trial. Peripheral TCRbeta sequencing was intended to test whether TCR sequence diversity was altered and clonal T-cell expansion was caused by ivuxolimab.

In the germline V gene (reference sequence), CDR1 corresponds to LNHDA and CDR2 to SQIVND. From the cysteine up to the phenylalanine, the CDR3 has a length of 14 residues. This entry keeps only the CDR3 DNA: 42 bases, framed from base 1. V was cut back by 7 bases and J by 0 bases, leaving a gap of 12 bases between them. Patients with autoimmune disease history or receiving systemic immunosuppression were excluded from the trial. In every dose cohort, peripheral blood was drawn for TCR sequencing at baseline, cycle 4 day 1, and cycle 7 day 1. Samples were obtained from an open-label, multicenter, first-in-human phase I dose-escalation trial of ivuxolimab. The trial enrolled adults with locally advanced or metastatic head and neck squamous cell, hepatocellular, melanoma or renal cell carcinoma. Before TCR sequencing, CD4+ T cells and CD8+ T cells from peripheral blood were sorted into separate populations.

For sequencing of the TCRbeta CDR3 region, genomic DNA was extracted from the sorted cells. The immunoSEQ Assay was used for sequencing of TCRbeta CDR3 regions. Entries here come from immuneACCESS through TCRdb and include only in-frame sequences with V and J called. Some clones fail to appear in such tables; in the studies checked, an unresolved V gene covers under half of the shortfall, and the cause of the remainder is unknown. The sample table holds about 68,000 clones, of which around 93% were seen once. The top ten hold about 0.31% of the sample. General conclusions and limits of the study: In the 0.1-3.0 mg/kg groups, partial responders were among the patients with the lowest normalized peripheral clonal expansion, particularly in CD8+ T cells. Antigen specificity was not determined for the clonally expanded peripheral T cells. Low levels of normalized T-cell clonal expansion were also seen in some patients who did not respond. Clonal expansion of both CD4+ and CD8+ blood T cells was observed from baseline to week 6 at doses 0.1 to 3.0 mg/kg. After ivuxolimab, expanded clones were on average more numerous among CD8+ T cells than among CD4+ T cells.

This chain is built from TRBV19 and TRBJ1-1; TRBD1 is a possible D gene, resting on 5 matching bases. The source was CD4+ or CD8+ T cells sorted from blood, collected in a trial of the OX40 agonist ivuxolimab. The TCR sequence derives from an adult with an advanced solid tumor such as melanoma, head and neck, liver or kidney cancer. The DNA reads as follows: TGTGCCAGTATTCCCAGGGCATTGAACACTGAAGCTTTCTTT. This translates into CASIPRALNTEAFF.